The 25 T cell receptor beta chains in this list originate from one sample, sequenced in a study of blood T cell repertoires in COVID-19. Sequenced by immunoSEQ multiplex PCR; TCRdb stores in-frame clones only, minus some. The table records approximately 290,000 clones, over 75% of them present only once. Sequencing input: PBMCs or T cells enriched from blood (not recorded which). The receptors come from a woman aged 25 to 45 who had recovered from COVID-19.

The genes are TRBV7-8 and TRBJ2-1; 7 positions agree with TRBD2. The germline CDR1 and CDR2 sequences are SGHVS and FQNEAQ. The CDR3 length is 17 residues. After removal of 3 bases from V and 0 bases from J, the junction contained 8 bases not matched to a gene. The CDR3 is CASSLGPRTSSYNEQFF. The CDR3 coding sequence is TGTGCCAGCAGCTTGGGCCCCCGGACTAGCTCCTACAATGAGCAGTTCTTC.

The DNA for the CDR3 is TGTGCCAGCAGCTTTGGCGGGAGGGGGTACAATGAGCAGTTCTTC. Protein product: CASSFGGRGYNEQFF. This chain uses TRBV5-6 with TRBJ2-1, with 9 positions matching TRBD2. V trimming: 2 bases; J trimming: 4 bases; junction bases outside the gene matches: 4. This CDR3 is 15 amino acids long. Germline values: CDR1 SGHDT, CDR2 YYEEEE.

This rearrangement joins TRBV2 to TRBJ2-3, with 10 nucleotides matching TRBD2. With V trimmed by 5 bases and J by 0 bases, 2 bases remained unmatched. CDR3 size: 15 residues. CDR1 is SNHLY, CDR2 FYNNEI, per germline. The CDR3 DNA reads TGTGCCAGCAGTAGCGGGAGGGGGAGCACAGATACGCAGTATTTT. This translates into CASSSGRGSTDTQYF.

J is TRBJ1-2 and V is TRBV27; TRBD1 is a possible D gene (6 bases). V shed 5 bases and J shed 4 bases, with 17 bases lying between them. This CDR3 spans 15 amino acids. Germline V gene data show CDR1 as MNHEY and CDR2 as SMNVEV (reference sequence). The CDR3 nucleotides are TGTGCCAGCAGTCACTACCCGGGACAAATCTATGGCTACACCTTC. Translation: CASSHYPGQIYGYTF.

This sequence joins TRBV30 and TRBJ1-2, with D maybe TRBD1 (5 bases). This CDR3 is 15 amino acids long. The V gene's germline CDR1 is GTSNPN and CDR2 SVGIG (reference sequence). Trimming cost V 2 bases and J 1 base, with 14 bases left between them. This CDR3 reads CAWSPTDRLNYGYTF. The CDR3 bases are TGTGCCTGGAGTCCGACAGATCGCCTTAACTATGGCTACACCTTC.

The CDR3 loop is CASSQARDRVFREQFF. CDR3 in DNA: TGCGCCAGCAGCCAAGCGAGGGACAGGGTGTTCCGTGAGCAGTTCTTC. The rearrangement joins TRBV4-1 to TRBJ2-1; TRBD1 matches at 9 bases. This CDR3 is 16 amino acids long. Germline values: CDR1 MGHRA, CDR2 YSYEKL. Trimming took 1 base from V and 9 from J; bases not matched to a gene: 10.

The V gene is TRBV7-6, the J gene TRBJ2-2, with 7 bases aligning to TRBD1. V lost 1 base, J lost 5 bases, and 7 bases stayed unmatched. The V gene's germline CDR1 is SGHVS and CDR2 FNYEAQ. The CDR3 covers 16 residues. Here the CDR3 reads CASSLDKTGRTGELFF. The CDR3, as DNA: TGTGCCAGCAGCTTAGACAAGACAGGGCGGACCGGGGAGCTGTTTTTT.

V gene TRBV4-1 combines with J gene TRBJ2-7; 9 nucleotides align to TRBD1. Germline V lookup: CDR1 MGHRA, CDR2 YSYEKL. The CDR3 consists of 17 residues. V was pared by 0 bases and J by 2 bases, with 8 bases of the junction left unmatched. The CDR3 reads CASSQDPDGTGPYEQYF. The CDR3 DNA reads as TGCGCCAGCAGCCAAGATCCAGATGGGACAGGGCCCTACGAGCAGTACTTC.

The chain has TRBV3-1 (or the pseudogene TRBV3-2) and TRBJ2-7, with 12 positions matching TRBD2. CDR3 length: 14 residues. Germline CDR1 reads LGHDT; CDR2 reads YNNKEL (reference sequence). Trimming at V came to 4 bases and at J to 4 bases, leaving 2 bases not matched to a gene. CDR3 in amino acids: CASSLGTSGYEQYF. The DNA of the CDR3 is TGTGCCAGCAGCCTGGGGACTAGCGGGTACGAGCAGTACTTC.

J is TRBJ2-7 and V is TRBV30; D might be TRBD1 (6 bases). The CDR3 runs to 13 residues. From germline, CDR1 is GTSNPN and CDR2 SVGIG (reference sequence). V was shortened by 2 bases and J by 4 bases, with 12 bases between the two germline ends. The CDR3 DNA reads TGTGCCTGGAGTAAGGGGGATGGGTACGAGCAGTACTTC. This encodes CAWSKGDGYEQYF.

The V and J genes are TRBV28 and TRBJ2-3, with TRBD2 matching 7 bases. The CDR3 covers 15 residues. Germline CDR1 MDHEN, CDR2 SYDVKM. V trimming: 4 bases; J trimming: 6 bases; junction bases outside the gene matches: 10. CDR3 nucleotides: TGTGCCAGCAGTTGGGTTGGCGGGAGAGGGGATACGCAGTATTTT. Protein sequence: CASSWVGGRGDTQYF.

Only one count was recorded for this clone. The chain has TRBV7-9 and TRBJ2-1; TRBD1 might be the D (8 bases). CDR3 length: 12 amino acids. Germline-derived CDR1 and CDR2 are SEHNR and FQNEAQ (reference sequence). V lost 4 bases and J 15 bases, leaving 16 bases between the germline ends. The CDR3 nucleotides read TGTGCCAGCAGCTGGGAGGGGACAGGCTCGTTCTTC. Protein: CASSWEGTGSFF.

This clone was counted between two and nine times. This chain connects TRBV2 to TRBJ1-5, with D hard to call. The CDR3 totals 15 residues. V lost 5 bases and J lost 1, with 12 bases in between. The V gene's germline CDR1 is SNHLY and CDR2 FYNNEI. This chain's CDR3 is CASSPSGGSNQPQHF. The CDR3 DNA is TGTGCCAGCAGTCCCAGTGGAGGAAGCAATCAGCCCCAGCATTTT.

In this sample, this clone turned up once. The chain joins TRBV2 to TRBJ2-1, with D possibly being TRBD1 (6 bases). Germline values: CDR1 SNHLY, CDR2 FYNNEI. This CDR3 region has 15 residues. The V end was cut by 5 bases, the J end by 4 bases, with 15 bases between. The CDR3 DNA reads TGTGCCAGCAGTCAAACAGGGCAGGGGTACAATGAGCAGTTCTTC. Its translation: CASSQTGQGYNEQFF.

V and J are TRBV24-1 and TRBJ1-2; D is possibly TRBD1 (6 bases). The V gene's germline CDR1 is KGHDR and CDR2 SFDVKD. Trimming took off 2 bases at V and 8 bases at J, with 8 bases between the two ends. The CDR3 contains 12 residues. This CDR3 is CATSDYQGGYTF. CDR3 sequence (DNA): TGTGCCACCAGTGATTACCAGGGGGGCTACACCTTC.

CDR3 region: CASIPGNTEAFF. In nucleotides, the CDR3 is TGTGCCAGCATTCCAGGAAACACTGAAGCTTTCTTT. J is TRBJ1-1 and V is TRBV6-5, with no clear D. The CDR3 sequence is 12 residues long. Trimming stripped 7 bases from V and 2 bases from J, with 8 bases between. Germline CDR1 MNHEY, CDR2 SVGAGI.

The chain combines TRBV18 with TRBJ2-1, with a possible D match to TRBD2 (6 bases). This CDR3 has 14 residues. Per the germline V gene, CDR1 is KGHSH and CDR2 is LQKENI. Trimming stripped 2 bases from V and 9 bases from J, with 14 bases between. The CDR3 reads CASSPGGGSGEQFF. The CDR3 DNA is TGTGCCAGCTCACCAGGGGGAGGCAGCGGTGAGCAGTTCTTC. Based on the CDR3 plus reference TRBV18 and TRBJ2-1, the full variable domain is NAGVMQNPRHLVRRRGQEARLRCSPMKGHSHVYWYRQLPEEGLKFMVYLQKENIIDESGMPKERFSAEFPKEGPSILRIQQVVRGDSAAYFCASSPGGGSGEQFFGPGTRLTVL.

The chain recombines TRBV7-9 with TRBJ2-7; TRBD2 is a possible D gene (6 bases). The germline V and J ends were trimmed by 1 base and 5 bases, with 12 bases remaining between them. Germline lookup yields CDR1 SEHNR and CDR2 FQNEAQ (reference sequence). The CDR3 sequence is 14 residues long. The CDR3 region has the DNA TGTGCCAGCAGCTTAGTGCGGGGAACGGACGAGCAGTACTTC. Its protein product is CASSLVRGTDEQYF.

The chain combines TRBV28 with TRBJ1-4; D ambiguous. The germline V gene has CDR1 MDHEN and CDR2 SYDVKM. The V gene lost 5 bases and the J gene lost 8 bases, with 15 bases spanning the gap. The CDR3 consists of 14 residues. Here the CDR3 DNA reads TGTGCCAGCAGTCACACGTTTCCGGGGGAAAAACTGTTTTTT. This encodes CASSHTFPGEKLFF.

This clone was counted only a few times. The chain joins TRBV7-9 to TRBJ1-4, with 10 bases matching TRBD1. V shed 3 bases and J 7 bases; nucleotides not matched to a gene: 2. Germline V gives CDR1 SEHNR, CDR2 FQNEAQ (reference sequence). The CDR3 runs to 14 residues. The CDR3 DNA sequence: TGTGCCAGCAGCTTGGGACAGGGGAGTGAAAAACTGTTTTTT. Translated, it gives CASSLGQGSEKLFF.

The DNA for the CDR3 is TGTGCCAGCAGCCTTCAAGAGCCGACTGCATGGGGCTACACCTTC. Its protein is CASSLQEPTAWGYTF. The chain uses TRBV6-6 and TRBJ1-2; no definite D call. This CDR3 is built from 15 residues. The ends were cut back, 6 bases at V and 8 bases at J, with 22 bases in the middle. CDR1 is MNHNY, CDR2 SVGAGI, per germline (reference sequence).

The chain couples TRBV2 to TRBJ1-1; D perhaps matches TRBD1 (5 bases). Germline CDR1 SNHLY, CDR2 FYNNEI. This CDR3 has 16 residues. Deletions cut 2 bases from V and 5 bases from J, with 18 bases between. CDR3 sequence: CASSELLRGMGTEAFF. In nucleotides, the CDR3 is TGTGCCAGCAGTGAACTACTTCGGGGGATGGGGACTGAAGCTTTCTTT.

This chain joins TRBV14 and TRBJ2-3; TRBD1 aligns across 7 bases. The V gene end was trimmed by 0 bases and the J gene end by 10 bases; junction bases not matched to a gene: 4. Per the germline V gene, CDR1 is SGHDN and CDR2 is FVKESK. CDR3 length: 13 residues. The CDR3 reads CASSQDNRGAQYF. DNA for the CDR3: TGTGCCAGCAGCCAAGATAACAGGGGAGCGCAGTATTTT.

The CDR3 bases are TGTGCCACCAGTGATTATTGGACAGCTCTCTATGAAAAACTGTTTTTT. Translation: CATSDYWTALYEKLFF. The rearrangement uses TRBV24-1 and TRBJ1-4; tentative D call: TRBD1 (6 bases). V lost 2 bases to trimming and J lost 6 bases, with 15 bases between them. The CDR3 covers 16 residues. Germline V gives CDR1 KGHDR, CDR2 SFDVKD.

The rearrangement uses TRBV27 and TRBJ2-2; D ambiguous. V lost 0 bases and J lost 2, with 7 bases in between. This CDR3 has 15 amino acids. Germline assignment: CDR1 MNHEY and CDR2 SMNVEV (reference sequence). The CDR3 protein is CASSLSRSNTGELFF. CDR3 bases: TGTGCCAGCAGTTTATCTAGAAGTAACACCGGGGAGCTGTTTTTT.